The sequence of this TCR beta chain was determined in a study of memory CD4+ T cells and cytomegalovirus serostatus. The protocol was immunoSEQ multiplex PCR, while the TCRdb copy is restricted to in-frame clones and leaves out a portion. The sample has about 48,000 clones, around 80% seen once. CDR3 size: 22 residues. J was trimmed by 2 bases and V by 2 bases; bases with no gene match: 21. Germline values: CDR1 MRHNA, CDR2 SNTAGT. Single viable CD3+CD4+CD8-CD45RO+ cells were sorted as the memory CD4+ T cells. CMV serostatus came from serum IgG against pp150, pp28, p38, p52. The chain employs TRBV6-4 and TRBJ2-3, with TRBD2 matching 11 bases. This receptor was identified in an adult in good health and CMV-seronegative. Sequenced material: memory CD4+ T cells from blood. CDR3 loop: CASSDRSRTGTSGAGPTDTQYF. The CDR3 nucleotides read TGTGCCAGCAGTGACCGCTCCCGAACCGGGACTAGCGGAGCGGGGCCCACAGATACGCAGTATTTT.